One T cell receptor (beta chain) is described in this entry. This sample stems from a study of blood T cell repertoires in COVID-19. The data were produced by immunoSEQ multiplex PCR, yet TCRdb's version contains in-frame clones alone and is incomplete. This table has about 68,000 clones, around 90% appearing once. The sequencing sample was made of peripheral blood. This sequence was found in a human donor in a cohort sampled during active COVID-19.

The CDR3 here is CASSLAGGNQPQHF. The CDR3 DNA follows: TGCGCCAGCAGCTTGGCGGGGGGCAATCAGCCCCAGCATTTT. The chain is built from TRBV5-1 and TRBJ1-5; maybe TRBD1 (5 bases). Trimming shortened V by 0 bases and J by 2 bases, and 6 bases separated the two germline ends. The germline V gene has CDR1 SGHRS and CDR2 YFSETQ. The CDR3 is 14 amino acids.